The T cell receptor beta chain described here comes from a study of shared clonotypes between healthy human individuals. Worth noting for this clone: Its target is not known.

Clones were sequenced by immunoSEQ multiplex PCR, and TCRdb holds only the in-frame ones, with some missing. This table holds 1.4 million to 1.5 million clones, around 95% found once. Findings and limits, study-wide: As a rule, naive subsets had a larger estimated richness than memory subsets.

The clonotype originates from a man aged 25 to 40 in good health. The sequenced sample was naive CD4+ T cells sorted from blood. Subset of the sample: CD45RA+ positively selected.

The DNA for the CDR3 is TGTGCCAGCAGTTCCCTCCAAGGGGCCCCGGCTGGGGCCAACGTCCTGACTTTC. This sequence encodes CASSSLQGAPAGANVLTF. This chain joins TRBV27 and TRBJ2-6; tentative D call: TRBD1 (5 bases). The germline CDR1 and CDR2 sequences are MNHEY and SMNVEV (reference sequence). This CDR3 comprises 18 residues. With 4 bases removed from V and 2 bases from J, the gap between germline ends came to 18 bases. Complete variable domain (other parts from reference TRBV27 and TRBJ2-6): EAQVTQNPRYLITVTGKKLTVTCSQNMNHEYMSWYRQDPGLGLRQIYYSMNVEVTDKGDVPEGYKVSRKEKRNFPLILESPSPNQTSLYFCASSSLQGAPAGANVLTFGAGSRLTVL.